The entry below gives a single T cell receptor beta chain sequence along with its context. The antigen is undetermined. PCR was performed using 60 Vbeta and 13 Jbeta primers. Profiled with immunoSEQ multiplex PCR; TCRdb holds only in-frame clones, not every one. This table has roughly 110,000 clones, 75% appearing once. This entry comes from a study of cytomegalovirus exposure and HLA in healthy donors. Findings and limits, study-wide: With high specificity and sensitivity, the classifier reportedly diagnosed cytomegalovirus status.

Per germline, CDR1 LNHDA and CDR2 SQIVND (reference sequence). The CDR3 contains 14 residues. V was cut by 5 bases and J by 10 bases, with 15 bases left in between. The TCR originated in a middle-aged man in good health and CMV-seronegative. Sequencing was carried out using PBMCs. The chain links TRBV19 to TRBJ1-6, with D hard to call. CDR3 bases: TGTGCCAGTAGTCTAACATTGTCAGCGTCACCCCTCCACTTT. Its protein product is CASSLTLSASPLHF.